A selection of T cell receptor beta chains follows, all from one sample in a study of T cell repertoires in cytomegalovirus infection. Each CDR3 protein is one row after TCRdb ran MiXCR on the reads. This table has 650,000 to 900,000 distinct CDR3 sequences, just under 30% appearing once. For these TCRs, the target antigens are not known. Sequenced here: cultured CD8+ T cells from PBMCs, sampled from culture after CMV antigen stimulation. These receptors were obtained from a human donor in good health (CMV status not recorded). Some clones in this sample may be carry-over from other donors' samples. Both conserved end residues are part of each CDR3. Each record gives: V gene, J gene, CDR3 protein.

TRBV7-9,TRBJ2-1,CVSARGKSSYNEQFF
TRBV7-2,TRBJ2-3,CASSLGGLPQYF
TRBV7-9,TRBJ1-1,CASSFIQGENTEAFF
TRBV4-2,TRBJ2-1,CASSQESQGTYNEQFF
TRBV7-6,TRBJ2-1,CASSLRTSGGLSSYNEQFF
TRBV2,TRBJ1-6,CASSEVYTDPRSPLHF
TRBV12-3/TRBV12-4,TRBJ1-5,CASSFDSPYSNQPQHF
TRBV7-6,TRBJ1-2,CASSLGDRGQSYGYTF
TRBV11-3,TRBJ1-3,CASSLAPVLTGNTIYF
TRBV7-2,TRBJ2-7,CASSPRVAGTYSYEQYF
TRBV20-1,TRBJ1-4,CSARELTQVGGDEKLFF
TRBV27,TRBJ1-2,CASGLTGTGGLGYTF
TRBV20-1,TRBJ2-2,CSARDWGPGELFF
TRBV6-5,TRBJ1-2,CASSYSGRWSEGYTF
TRBV4-1,TRBJ2-3,CASSQDNGGQDTQYF
TRBV5-8,TRBJ2-5,CASTEGGAVPYQETQYF
TRBV28,TRBJ2-3,CASRLKGIGVSDTQYF
TRBV11-1,TRBJ2-7,CASSLGSGTNYEQYF
TRBV20-1,TRBJ2-3,CSASSSGGYTDTQYF
TRBV6-1,TRBJ2-6,CASSPDSLSGANVLTF
TRBV19,TRBJ1-1,CASSIDAGNTEAFF
TRBV12-3/TRBV12-4,TRBJ2-5,CASSLEGGHQETQYF
TRBV7-9,TRBJ1-5,CASSLIAQPQHF
TRBV11-2,TRBJ2-3,CASSLDLTSGVRQSDTQYF
TRBV19,TRBJ1-2,CASLTGFGYTF
TRBV9,TRBJ1-2,CASSAYQGVYYGYTF